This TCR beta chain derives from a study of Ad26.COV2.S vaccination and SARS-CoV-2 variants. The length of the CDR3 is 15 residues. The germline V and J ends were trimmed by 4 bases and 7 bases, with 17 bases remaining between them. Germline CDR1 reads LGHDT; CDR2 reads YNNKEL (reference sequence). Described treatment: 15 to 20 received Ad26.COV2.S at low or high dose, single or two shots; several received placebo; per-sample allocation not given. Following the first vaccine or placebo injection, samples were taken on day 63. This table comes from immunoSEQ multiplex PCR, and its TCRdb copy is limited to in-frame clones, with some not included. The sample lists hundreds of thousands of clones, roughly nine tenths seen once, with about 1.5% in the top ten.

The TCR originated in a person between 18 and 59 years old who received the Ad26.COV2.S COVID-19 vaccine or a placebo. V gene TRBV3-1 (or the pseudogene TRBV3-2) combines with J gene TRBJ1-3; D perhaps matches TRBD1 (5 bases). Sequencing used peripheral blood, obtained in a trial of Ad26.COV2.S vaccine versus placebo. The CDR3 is CASSPRGGVWNTIYF. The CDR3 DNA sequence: TGTGCCAGCAGCCCCCGGGGGGGGGTTTGGAACACCATATATTTT.